The sequence of this T cell receptor (beta chain) was determined in a study of blood T cell repertoires in COVID-19. Study information: PBMCs, B-cell-depleted T cells, or T cells provided the cDNA or gDNA that made up the material.

The germline gives CDR1 SGHTS, CDR2 YDEGEE. With 2 bases clipped from V and 6 bases from J, the junction kept 9 bases outside the gene matches. The length of the CDR3 is 15 residues. Measured with immunoSEQ multiplex PCR; TCRdb has only the in-frame clones, and not every one. The sample consists of nearly 45,000 clones, 84% of them appearing once. The source is a human donor in a cohort sampled during active COVID-19. The V and J genes are TRBV5-8 and TRBJ2-3; TRBD2 matches at 7 bases. The specimen was peripheral blood. The CDR3 bases are TGTGCCAGCAGCTTTGTAAGCGGGGTGGAGGATACGCAGTATTTT. It codes for CASSFVSGVEDTQYF. Supplemented by reference TRBV5-8 and TRBJ2-3, the full variable domain reads EAGVTQSPTHLIKTRGQQATLRCSPISGHTSVYWYQQALGLGLQFLLWYDEGEERNRGNFPPRFSGRQFPNYSSELNVNALELEDSALYLCASSFVSGVEDTQYFGPGTRLTVL.